A single sample gave rise to the 25 T cell receptor beta chains below, sequenced in a study of CD8 T cells in ankylosing spondylitis (dated by TCRdb to about 2017). The library was obtained by 5' RACE. The reads were generated on an Illumina HiSeq 2500. TCRdb handled the public reads itself, with Q25 trimming in fastp and clone calling in MiXCR, and kept productive beta chains. Identical CDR3 proteins give one entry, which carries the most common genes and DNA. This sample holds 350,000 to 400,000 distinct CDR3 sequences; roughly 20% were observed only once. Around 14% of the sample goes to the ten largest clones. Sequenced sample: blood, either unsorted or a sorted T cell fraction (not recorded which). The receptors come from a male donor with ankylosing spondylitis or in good health (not recorded which).

On this clonotype itself: One junction end does not reproduce the germline sequence, and a read error may be involved. This sequence joins TRBV20-1 and TRBJ2-3, with D perhaps TRBD2 (5 bases). This CDR3 has 11 amino acids. Germline V gene lookup returns CDR1 DFQATT and CDR2 SNEGSKA (reference sequence). CDR3 loop: CSTRCEDTQYF. DNA for the CDR3: TGCAGTACTAGGTGCGAGGATACGCAGTATTTT.

This chain joins TRBV12-3 or TRBV12-4 and TRBJ1-4; no firm D call. The CDR3 contains 11 residues. Between the trimmed V and J ends, which lost 6 bases and 12 bases, there was a span of 11 bases. CDR3: CASSSTRELFF. Here the CDR3 DNA reads TGTGCCAGCAGCTCGACCCGGGAACTGTTTTTT.

This clonotype was counted between two and nine times. The chain links TRBV3-1 to TRBJ2-2, with 9 bases lining up with TRBD2. Germline trimming cut 2 bases from V and 3 bases from J; bases unmatched to any gene: 16. Germline loops: CDR1 LGHDT, CDR2 YNNKEL (reference sequence). CDR3 length: 20 amino acids. The CDR3 DNA follows: TGTGCCAGCAGCCAAAAGGCCCTCCTTACTAGCGGGTTTGACACCGGGGAGCTGTTTTTT. Protein: CASSQKALLTSGFDTGELFF.

The chain is built from TRBV12-3 or TRBV12-4 and TRBJ1-1; unclear D gene. V was pared by 3 bases and J by 0 bases, with 11 bases between. This CDR3 has 15 amino acids. In DNA form, the CDR3 reads TGTGCCAGCAGTTTTAGCATAAAAATGAACACTGAAGCTTTCTTT. This encodes CASSFSIKMNTEAFF.

This clonotype was counted only a few times. The chain couples TRBV29-1 to TRBJ2-1, with 7 bases lining up with TRBD1. Germline CDR1 SQVTM, CDR2 ANQGSEA. There are 14 residues in the CDR3. The junction had 12 bases not matched to a gene; V was cut back by 6 bases and J by 7 bases. CDR3: CSVQPPGTENEQFF. The CDR3 DNA is TGCAGCGTGCAGCCCCCCGGGACAGAGAATGAGCAGTTCTTC.

A few counts support this clonotype. The rearrangement links TRBV3-1 to TRBJ2-5, with D possibly being TRBD1 (5 bases). Germline V gene data show CDR1 as LGHDT and CDR2 as YNNKEL (reference sequence). The V end lost 0 bases, the J end lost 3 bases, and 11 bases lay between the germline ends. This CDR3 has 15 amino acids. In DNA, the CDR3 is TGTGCCAGCAGCCAAGAGCTGGGGCTGGAAGAGACCCAGTACTTC. Amino acid sequence: CASSQELGLEETQYF.

The genes are TRBV4-2 and TRBJ2-7, with D possibly being TRBD2 (6 bases). V was shortened by 0 bases and J by 4 bases, with 13 bases between the two germline ends. The CDR3 is 15 amino acids. CDR1 and CDR2 from the germline V gene are LGHNA and YNFKEQ. The chain's CDR3 is CASSQERGSQYEQYF. As DNA, the CDR3 is TGTGCCAGCAGCCAAGAACGGGGGAGTCAGTACGAGCAGTACTTC.

The rearrangement joins TRBV5-6 to TRBJ2-5; D is unclear. This CDR3 comprises 16 residues. Germline V CDR1 and CDR2: SGHDT, YYEEEE. Trimming removed 4 bases at V and 1 base at J, with 17 bases between. CDR3 residues: CASSASDSRVQETQYF. CDR3 in DNA: TGTGCCAGCAGCGCGAGCGATAGCAGAGTCCAAGAGACCCAGTACTTC.

This clonotype occurred a few times. This chain joins TRBV7-9 and TRBJ2-5; D ambiguous. The length of the CDR3 is 12 residues. Trimming shortened V by 1 base and J by 4 bases, and 4 bases separated the two germline ends. CDR1 and CDR2 (germline): SEHNR, FQNEAQ (reference sequence). The CDR3, as DNA: TGTGCCAGCAGCTTAGATGGAGAGACCCAGTACTTC. Its translation is CASSLDGETQYF.

The V gene is TRBV24-1, the J gene TRBJ2-5; unclear D gene. V lost 0 bases and J lost 1, with 8 bases in between. Germline lookup yields CDR1 KGHDR and CDR2 SFDVKD. CDR3 length: 15 residues. The CDR3 loop reads CATSDLIGSQETQYF. The CDR3 nucleotides read TGTGCCACCAGTGATTTGATCGGCAGCCAAGAGACCCAGTACTTC.

The rearrangement joins TRBV11-3 to TRBJ2-1; 8 bases are a match to TRBD2. J gave up 7 bases and V 10 bases, and 12 bases lay outside the gene matches. The CDR3 is made up of 14 amino acids. Per germline, CDR1 SGHNT and CDR2 YENEEA. The CDR3 DNA reads as TGTGCCAACGGGGCGGGGGGAAGCGGGAATGAGCAGTTCTTC. Amino acids: CANGAGGSGNEQFF.

This clonotype was counted a few times. The chain uses TRBV6-1 and TRBJ1-5, with D possibly matching TRBD1 (6 bases). The length of the CDR3 is 13 residues. Trimming left V 8 bases short and J 4 bases short, with 12 bases between. Germline values: CDR1 MNHNS, CDR2 SASEGT. CDR3 sequence (DNA): TGTGCCAGCGGGGGGGCGGAAAATCAGCCCCAGCATTTT. Its protein is CASGGAENQPQHF.

This clonotype was picked up a small number of times. The rearrangement uses TRBV7-9 and TRBJ2-1; a weak D match, TRBD2 (6 bases). The CDR3 loop spans 15 amino acids. V dropped 3 bases and J dropped 3 bases, with 12 bases sitting between them. CDR1 is SEHNR and CDR2 is FQNEAQ in the germline V gene (reference sequence). The CDR3 spells CASSFDGGNYNEQFF. In DNA, the CDR3 is TGTGCCAGCAGCTTTGACGGGGGAAACTACAATGAGCAGTTCTTC.

The sample holds a few counts of this clonotype. The chain is built from TRBV4-2 and TRBJ2-2; D remains ambiguous. Trimming shortened V by 0 bases and J by 6 bases, and 14 bases separated the two germline ends. Germline V gives CDR1 LGHNA, CDR2 YNFKEQ. There are 16 residues in the CDR3. This CDR3 reads CASSQDLPGMAGELFF. CDR3 DNA: TGTGCCAGCAGCCAAGATCTCCCGGGTATGGCCGGGGAGCTGTTTTTT.

A word on this clonotype: A junction end diverges from the germline sequence, so it may reflect a read error. The chain employs TRBV2 and TRBJ2-2; D may be TRBD1 or TRBD2 (6 bases each). The CDR3 totals 14 residues. Per the germline V gene, CDR1 is SNHLY and CDR2 is FYNNEI. The DNA for the CDR3 is TGTGCCAGCAAAACGGGGGCGTACACCGGGGAGCTTTTTTTT. Translation gives CASKTGAYTGELFF.

The table lists this clonotype with a few counts. This chain connects TRBV21-1 to TRBJ2-7; TRBD2 is the table's D call and was not checked against the DNA. TRBV21-1 is flagged as a pseudogene. The CDR3 is 17 amino acids. The CDR3 is CASSKGRISGEVYEQYF. CDR3 sequence (DNA): TGTGCCAGCAGCAAAGGGCGAATTAGCGGGGAAGTCTACGAGCAGTACTTC.

The V call is TRBV12-3 or TRBV12-4, the J call TRBJ2-7, with 7 bases aligning to TRBD2. This CDR3 region has 13 residues. Trimming removed 4 bases from V and 6 bases from J; junction bases left unmatched: 6. The CDR3 DNA reads TGTGCCAGCAGTTCAGGACCGGGGGGCGAGCAGTACTTC. Its translation: CASSSGPGGEQYF.

V usage is TRBV4-1 and J usage is TRBJ2-3, with TRBD2 as a possible D gene (6 bases). Trimming cost V 0 bases and J 0 bases, with 10 bases left between them. The CDR3 has 16 amino acids. Germline assignment: CDR1 MGHRA and CDR2 YSYEKL. CDR3 residues: CASSQDPGVSTDTQYF. CDR3 sequence (DNA): TGCGCCAGCAGCCAAGATCCGGGAGTTAGCACAGATACGCAGTATTTT.

This clonotype was seen only a few times. The CDR3 nucleotides read TGCGCCAGTGAAGAGGAGACTAGCAGGGTTAGAACGCAGTATTTT. It codes for CASEEETSRVRTQYF. J is TRBJ2-3 and V is TRBV10-2, with TRBD2 matching 7 bases. The CDR3 has 15 residues. Germline CDR1 WSHSY, CDR2 SAAADI. J gave up 9 bases and V 9 bases, and 18 bases lay outside the gene matches.

This clonotype appeared a single time. The CDR3 is CAAWVGETQYF. The CDR3 DNA is TGTGCCGCCTGGGTAGGGGAGACCCAGTACTTC. The V call is TRBV7-9, the J call TRBJ2-5; D is undetermined. The CDR3 contains 11 residues. Germline CDR1 is SEHNR and CDR2 is FQNEAQ (reference sequence). The V gene lost 11 bases and the J gene lost 5 bases, with 12 bases spanning the gap.

The J gene is TRBJ1-1, the V gene TRBV12-3 or TRBV12-4; D call uncertain. The CDR3 spans 12 residues. V gave up 9 bases and J gave up 6 bases, with 14 bases separating them. CDR3 protein: CASLGVGPEAFF. The CDR3 coding sequence is TGTGCCAGTCTCGGGGTCGGACCTGAAGCTTTCTTT.

The chain uses TRBV2 and TRBJ2-7; unclear D gene. The V and J ends lost 3 bases and 3 bases respectively, with 12 bases between them. Looked up from germline, CDR1 is SNHLY and CDR2 is FYNNEI. The CDR3 totals 14 residues. The chain's CDR3 is CASSEWVGDYEQYF. DNA of the CDR3: TGTGCCAGCAGTGAGTGGGTTGGTGACTACGAGCAGTACTTC.

The chain couples TRBV5-4 to TRBJ2-5, with 8 bases identical to TRBD1. There are 14 residues in the CDR3. V dropped 6 bases and J dropped 3; count of bases not matched to a gene: 7. Germline CDR1 SGHNT, CDR2 YYREEE (reference sequence). The CDR3 spells CASTPQGAKETQYF. Here the CDR3 DNA reads TGTGCCAGCACCCCCCAGGGGGCAAAAGAGACCCAGTACTTC.

The chain carries TRBV7-9 and TRBJ2-5; D is possibly TRBD1 (6 bases). The CDR3 contains 17 residues. Germline lookup yields CDR1 SEHNR and CDR2 FQNEAQ (reference sequence). Trimming took 4 bases from V and 1 from J, leaving 19 bases between them. This CDR3 is CASSSTFRGLSQETQYF. CDR3 coding DNA: TGTGCCAGCAGCTCGACCTTCAGGGGCTTAAGCCAAGAGACCCAGTACTTC.

V gene TRBV12-3 or TRBV12-4 combines with J gene TRBJ1-2; D ambiguous. Trimming took off 1 base at V and 4 bases at J, with 10 bases between the two ends. This CDR3 is built from 14 residues. The CDR3: CASSLGTGFYGYTF. As DNA, the CDR3 is TGTGCCAGCAGTTTAGGTACGGGGTTCTATGGCTACACCTTC.